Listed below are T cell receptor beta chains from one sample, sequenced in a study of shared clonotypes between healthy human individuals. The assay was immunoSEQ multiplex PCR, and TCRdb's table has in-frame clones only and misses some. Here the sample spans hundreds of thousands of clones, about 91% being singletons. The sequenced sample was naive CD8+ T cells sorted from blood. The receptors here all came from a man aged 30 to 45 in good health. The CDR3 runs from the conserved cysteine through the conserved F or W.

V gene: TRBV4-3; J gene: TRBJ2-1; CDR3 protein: CASSQEGAGVGYNEQFF
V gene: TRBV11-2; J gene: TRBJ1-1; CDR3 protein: CASSSAQGATEAFF
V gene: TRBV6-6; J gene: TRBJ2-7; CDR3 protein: CASSTGTGSYEQYF
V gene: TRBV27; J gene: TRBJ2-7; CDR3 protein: CASSLKGRTYEQYF
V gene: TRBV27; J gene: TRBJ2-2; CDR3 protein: CASRRANTGELFF
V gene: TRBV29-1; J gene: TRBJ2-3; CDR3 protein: CSVGGKGDTDTQYF
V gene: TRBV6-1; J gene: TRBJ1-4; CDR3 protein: CARGGVATNEKLFF
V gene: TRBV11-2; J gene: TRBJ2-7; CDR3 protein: CASSGWGQGPPYEQYF
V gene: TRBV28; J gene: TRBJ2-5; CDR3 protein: CASSFLAGSTETQYF
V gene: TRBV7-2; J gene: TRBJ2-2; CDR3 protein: CASSLGLGDTGELFF
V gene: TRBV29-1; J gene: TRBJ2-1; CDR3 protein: CSVADWGLGDGSYNEQFF
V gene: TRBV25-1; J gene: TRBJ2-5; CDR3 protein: CASSEVSGETQYF
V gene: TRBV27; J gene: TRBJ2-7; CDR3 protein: CASSRGAWDEQYF
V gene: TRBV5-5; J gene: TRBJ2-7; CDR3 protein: CASSYTSPPYEQYF
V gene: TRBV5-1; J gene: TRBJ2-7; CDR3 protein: CASSVTFSKGEQYF
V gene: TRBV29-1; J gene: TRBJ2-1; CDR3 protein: CSVEFPGQAYNEQFF
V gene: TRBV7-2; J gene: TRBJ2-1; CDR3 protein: CASRRGGRTFDEQFF
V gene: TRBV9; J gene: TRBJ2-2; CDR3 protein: CASSRGTGELFF
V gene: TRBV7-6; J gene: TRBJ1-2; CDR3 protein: CASSLTPGQGANGYTF
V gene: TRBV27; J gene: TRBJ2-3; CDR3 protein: CASSSLGDTQYF
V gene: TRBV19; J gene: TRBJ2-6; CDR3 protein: CASSARGSGANVLTF
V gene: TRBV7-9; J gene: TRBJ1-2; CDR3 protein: CASSLYSGQSDGYTF
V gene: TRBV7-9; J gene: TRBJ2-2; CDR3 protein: CASSLGGTNTGELFF
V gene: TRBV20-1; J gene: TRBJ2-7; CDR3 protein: CSALRGAQYF
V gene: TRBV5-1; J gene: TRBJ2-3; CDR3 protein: CASSFSRSGVGTDTQYF
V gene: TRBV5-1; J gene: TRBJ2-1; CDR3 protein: CATLDSNNEQFF
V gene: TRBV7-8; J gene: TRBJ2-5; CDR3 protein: CASSLDQAGEPEETQYF
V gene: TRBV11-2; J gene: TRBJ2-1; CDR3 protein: CASSFIPAYNEQFF
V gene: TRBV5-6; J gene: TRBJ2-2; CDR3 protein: CASSSEGRMNTGELFF
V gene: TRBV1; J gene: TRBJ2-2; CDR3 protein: CTSSQGGGLNTGELFF
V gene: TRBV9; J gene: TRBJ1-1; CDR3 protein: CASSVATGEAFF
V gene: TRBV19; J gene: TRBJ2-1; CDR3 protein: CASSSGYSSYNEQFF
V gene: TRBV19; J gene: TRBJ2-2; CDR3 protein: CASSIVVANTGELFF
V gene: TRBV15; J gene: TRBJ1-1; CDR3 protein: CATSRHPRGEAFF
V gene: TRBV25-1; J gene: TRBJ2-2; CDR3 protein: CASSEGPRRVETGELFF
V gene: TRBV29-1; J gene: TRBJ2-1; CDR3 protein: CSVDAGQGTSEQFF
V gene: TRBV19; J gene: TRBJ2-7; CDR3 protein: CASSESGERGNEQYF
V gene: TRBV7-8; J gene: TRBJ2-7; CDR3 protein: CASSRATRDSLYRHEQYF
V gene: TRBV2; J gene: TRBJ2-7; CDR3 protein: CASSKTENYEQYF
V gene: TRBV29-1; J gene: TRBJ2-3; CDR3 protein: CSVEDWGGQSTSTDTQYF
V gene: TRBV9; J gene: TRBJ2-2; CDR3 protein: CASSVASWFRGYDTGELFF
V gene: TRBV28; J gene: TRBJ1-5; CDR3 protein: CASSSGFNQPQHF
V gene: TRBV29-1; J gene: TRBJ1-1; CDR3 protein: CSVEVPGGARTEAFF
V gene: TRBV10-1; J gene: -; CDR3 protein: CASSDYTSSEQYF
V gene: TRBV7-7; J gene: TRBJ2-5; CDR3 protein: CASSSDPGQETQYF
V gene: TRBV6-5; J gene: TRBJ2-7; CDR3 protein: CASSPSLYEQYF
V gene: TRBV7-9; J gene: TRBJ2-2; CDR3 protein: CASSPTETGELFF
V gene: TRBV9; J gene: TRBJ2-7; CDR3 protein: CASSVGNRGLSEQYF